A single sample is the source of the 32 T cell receptor beta chains below, sequenced in a study of blood T cell repertoires in COVID-19. Sequenced by immunoSEQ multiplex PCR; TCRdb stores in-frame clones only, minus some. The table shows some 300,000 clones, with roughly 87% occurring only once. The specimen was PBMCs or T cells enriched from blood (not recorded which). These receptors were taken from a woman in her 30s who had recovered from COVID-19.

This chain connects TRBV5-5 to TRBJ1-5; D is perhaps TRBD1 (6 bases). CDR1 SGHKS and CDR2 YYEKEE come from the germline V gene (reference sequence). CDR3 length: 14 residues. The germline V and J ends were trimmed by 5 bases and 2 bases, with 11 bases remaining between them. CDR3 nucleotide sequence: TGTGCCAGCAGTCCTCACAGGGGCAATCAGCCCCAGCATTTT. Translation: CASSPHRGNQPQHF.

The CDR3 loop is CASSGLQALNTEAFF. DNA for the CDR3: TGTGCCAGCAGCGGATTACAGGCACTGAACACTGAAGCTTTCTTT. The V and J genes are TRBV9 and TRBJ1-1; perhaps TRBD1 as D (5 bases). The ends were cut back, 3 bases at V and 0 bases at J, with 12 bases in the middle. The germline V gene encodes CDR1 SGDLS and CDR2 YYNGEE. The length of the CDR3 is 15 residues.

This rearrangement joins TRBV19 to TRBJ1-3; the D gene is possibly TRBD1 (5 bases). Germline V CDR1 and CDR2: LNHDA, SQIVND (reference sequence). The V end lost 5 bases, the J end lost 0 bases, and 14 bases lay between the germline ends. The CDR3 consists of 16 residues. CDR3 amino acids: CASSPAKGVSGNTIYF. Written as DNA, the CDR3 is TGTGCCAGTAGTCCAGCGAAAGGGGTCTCTGGAAACACCATATATTTT.

Regarding this clone: This sample also contains other DNA sequences that code for the same CDR3. The chain employs TRBV15 and TRBJ2-5; a possible D gene is TRBD1 (6 bases). The CDR3 covers 15 residues. The germline V gene encodes CDR1 LNHNV and CDR2 YYDKDF (reference sequence). V was trimmed by 0 bases and J by 2 bases, leaving 10 bases between them. The CDR3 nucleotides are TGTGCCACCAGCAGAGACAGGGGTGGGCAAGAGACCCAGTACTTC. Its translation is CATSRDRGGQETQYF.

V gene TRBV5-1 combines with J gene TRBJ2-1; a weak D match, TRBD1 (6 bases). Per the germline V gene, CDR1 is SGHRS and CDR2 is YFSETQ. The CDR3 has 16 residues. V was pared by 1 base and J by 3 bases, with 14 bases between. The CDR3 DNA follows: TGCGCCAGCAGCTTGTCCCCCGCGACAGGCTACAATGAGCAGTTCTTC. Protein sequence: CASSLSPATGYNEQFF.

The chain couples TRBV24-1 to TRBJ2-3; 9 bases match TRBD2. The CDR3 covers 19 residues. CDR1 and CDR2 (germline): KGHDR, SFDVKD. V lost 4 bases, J lost 0 bases, and 13 bases stayed unmatched. The CDR3 nucleotides read TGTGCCACCAGTGACCCCGGATGGGCTAGCGGGGCGAGCACAGATACGCAGTATTTT. This encodes CATSDPGWASGASTDTQYF.

The chain links TRBV7-2 to TRBJ2-1; 11 nucleotides line up with TRBD1. The CDR3 has 16 residues. The V gene end was trimmed by 0 bases and the J gene end by 6 bases; junction bases not matched to a gene: 4. Germline-derived CDR1 and CDR2 are SGHTA and FQGNSA. Here the CDR3 reads CASSLAGGTGGNEQFF. DNA of the CDR3: TGTGCCAGCAGCTTAGCGGGAGGGACAGGGGGCAATGAGCAGTTCTTC.

The rearrangement joins TRBV19 to TRBJ1-2, with D unresolved. Germline V gene lookup returns CDR1 LNHDA and CDR2 SQIVND (reference sequence). The CDR3 loop spans 15 amino acids. With 7 bases removed from V and 6 bases from J, the gap between germline ends came to 21 bases. This CDR3 reads CASTPGFRGYDGYTF. In DNA, the CDR3 is TGTGCCAGTACCCCCGGATTCCGGGGATACGATGGCTACACCTTC.

This clone was detected only once. This chain links TRBV28 with TRBJ1-2; a possible D gene is TRBD1 (6 bases). With 5 bases removed from V and 0 bases from J, the gap between germline ends came to 7 bases. This CDR3 spans 13 amino acids. The germline CDR1 and CDR2 sequences are MDHEN and SYDVKM. The DNA of the CDR3 is TGTGCCAGCAGTCGACAGGCTAACTATGGCTACACCTTC. This codes for CASSRQANYGYTF.

This chain uses TRBV5-1 with TRBJ2-5, with a possible D match to TRBD2 (6 bases). The V end lost 0 bases, the J end lost 2 bases, and 8 bases lay between the germline ends. CDR1 and CDR2 (germline): SGHRS, YFSETQ. The CDR3 covers 14 residues. CDR3: CASSLVAEQETQYF. The CDR3 coding sequence is TGCGCCAGCAGCTTGGTAGCGGAACAAGAGACCCAGTACTTC. The full variable domain, completed using reference TRBV5-1 and TRBJ2-5, is KAGVTQTPRYLIKTRGQQVTLSCSPISGHRSVSWYQQTPGQGLQFLFEYFSETQRNKGNFPGRFSGRQFSNSRSEMNVSTLELGDSALYLCASSLVAEQETQYFGPGTRLLVL.

The J gene is TRBJ1-2, the V gene TRBV28; perhaps TRBD1 as D (6 bases). The CDR3 loop spans 14 amino acids. Germline loops: CDR1 MDHEN, CDR2 SYDVKM. Trimming removed 5 bases from V and 7 bases from J, with 17 bases in between. The CDR3 DNA sequence: TGTGCCAGCAGTCCAGAAGGCAGGGGCCTTGGCTACACCTTC. Its protein is CASSPEGRGLGYTF.

The chain joins TRBV28 to TRBJ2-1; D might be TRBD2 (6 bases). CDR1 is MDHEN, CDR2 SYDVKM, per germline. This CDR3 has 18 amino acids. Trimming stripped 6 bases from V and 0 bases from J, with 21 bases between. The CDR3 loop is CASSLREGGAPSYNEQFF. DNA of the CDR3: TGTGCCAGCAGCCTGCGGGAAGGCGGGGCCCCCTCCTACAATGAGCAGTTCTTC.

The rearrangement uses TRBV11-2 and TRBJ1-6, with TRBD1 matching 9 bases. V was pared by 4 bases and J by 4 bases, with 11 bases of the junction left unmatched. CDR1 and CDR2 (germline): SGHAT, FQNNGV. This CDR3 is 18 amino acids long. The CDR3 loop reads CASSSARDRVNYNSPLHF. CDR3 nucleotides: TGTGCCAGCAGCTCCGCCCGGGACAGGGTTAATTATAATTCACCCCTCCACTTT.

The gene calls are TRBV18 and TRBJ2-5; D remains ambiguous. The CDR3 length is 14 residues. Germline CDR1 reads KGHSH; CDR2 reads LQKENI. V lost 2 bases and J lost 5, with 12 bases in between. The CDR3 loop reads CASSPNVVWETQYF. CDR3 DNA sequence: TGTGCCAGCTCACCAAATGTAGTCTGGGAGACCCAGTACTTC.

The chain recombines TRBV4-1 with TRBJ2-5; 11 nucleotides agree with TRBD1. The trim removed 3 bases at V and 0 bases at J, leaving 6 bases unmatched. The germline gives CDR1 MGHRA, CDR2 YSYEKL. This CDR3 contains 17 residues. CDR3 in DNA: TGCGCCAGCAGCCACTCCGGGACAGGGGGTTACCAAGAGACCCAGTACTTC. The encoded protein is CASSHSGTGGYQETQYF.

J is TRBJ1-2 and V is TRBV7-9; 7 bases match TRBD1. CDR1 is SEHNR and CDR2 is FQNEAQ in the germline V gene (reference sequence). Losses at the gene ends were 1 base for V and 8 bases for J; bases not matched to a gene: 10. CDR3 length: 15 residues. CDR3 in DNA: TGTGCCAGCAGCTTAGTGGCAGGGGGAGAAGAGGGCTACACCTTC. It codes for CASSLVAGGEEGYTF.

The chain recombines TRBV10-2 with TRBJ1-6; possibly TRBD1 for D (5 bases). CDR3 length: 13 residues. V was pared by 8 bases and J by 7 bases, with 12 bases between. CDR1 is WSHSY and CDR2 is SAAADI in the germline V gene. CDR3: CASREGRNSPLHF. For the CDR3, the DNA is TGCGCCAGCCGAGAGGGGAGGAATTCACCCCTCCACTTT.

Only one count was recorded for this clone. This rearrangement joins TRBV2 to TRBJ1-1; D is possibly TRBD1 (5 bases). Trimming removed 4 bases at V and 1 base at J, with 10 bases between. The CDR3 is 14 amino acids. Germline-derived CDR1 and CDR2 are SNHLY and FYNNEI. CDR3 sequence: CASSVAGQNTEAFF. The CDR3 nucleotides read TGTGCCAGCAGTGTTGCAGGGCAGAACACTGAAGCTTTCTTT.

This rearrangement joins TRBV7-8 to TRBJ1-3; D gene unclear. The V gene lost 8 bases and the J gene lost 2 bases, with 13 bases spanning the gap. The CDR3 totals 14 residues. Germline-derived CDR1 and CDR2 are SGHVS and FQNEAQ. For the CDR3, the DNA is TGTGCCAGCCGGGAAGGGATCGCTGGAAACACCATATATTTT. Translating it yields CASREGIAGNTIYF.

The chain recombines TRBV19 with TRBJ2-3; possibly TRBD2 for D (7 bases). V was pared by 7 bases and J by 1 base, with 24 bases between. Per germline, CDR1 LNHDA and CDR2 SQIVND (reference sequence). The CDR3 spans 18 residues. The CDR3 region has the DNA TGTGCCAGTATGACCAGTATAGTCGGGGGGCTGGGCACAGATACGCAGTATTTT. As protein: CASMTSIVGGLGTDTQYF.

This chain uses TRBV19 with TRBJ1-5; D gene unclear. CDR1 is LNHDA and CDR2 is SQIVND in the germline V gene (reference sequence). CDR3 length: 12 amino acids. Deletions cut 3 bases from V and 7 bases from J, with 7 bases between. CDR3 in amino acids: CASSIVGQPQHF. The DNA of the CDR3 is TGTGCCAGTAGTATCGTTGGCCAGCCCCAGCATTTT.

V is TRBV12-3 or TRBV12-4 and J is TRBJ1-5; D unclear. V shed 1 base and J shed 4 bases, with 5 bases lying between them. This CDR3 has 13 amino acids. As DNA, the CDR3 is TGTGCCAGCAGTTTAGTCCAAAATCAGCCCCAGCATTTT. Translating it yields CASSLVQNQPQHF.

In this sample, this clone turned up a few times. J is TRBJ2-7 and V is TRBV5-4; 10 nucleotides match TRBD1. The germline V gene has CDR1 SGHNT and CDR2 YYREEE (reference sequence). The J segment lost 2 bases and the V segment lost 4 bases, leaving 6 bases of the junction unmatched. The CDR3 contains 15 residues. The CDR3 loop is CASSPGQGEAYEQYF. The CDR3 DNA reads as TGTGCCAGCAGCCCCGGACAGGGGGAGGCCTACGAGCAGTACTTC.

This chain links TRBV18 with TRBJ1-3; TRBD1 aligns across 9 bases. CDR1 is KGHSH and CDR2 is LQKENI in the germline V gene. The CDR3 totals 17 residues. Trimming at V came to 3 bases and at J to 0 bases, leaving 6 bases not matched to a gene. DNA of the CDR3: TGTGCCAGCTCACCTCGGGACAGGGTGCACTCTGGAAACACCATATATTTT. This translates into CASSPRDRVHSGNTIYF.

This rearrangement joins TRBV6-5 to TRBJ1-1, with 7 positions matching TRBD1. Germline V gene sequence: CDR1 MNHEY, CDR2 SVGAGI. V gave up 2 bases and J gave up 7 bases; unmatched junction bases: 1. This CDR3 has 12 residues. The CDR3 nucleotides are TGTGCCAGCAGTTACCGGACAGGTGAAGCTTTCTTT. It translates to CASSYRTGEAFF.

The J gene is TRBJ2-3, the V gene TRBV7-9; 7 bases agree with TRBD1. CDR1 and CDR2 from the germline V gene are SEHNR and FQNEAQ (reference sequence). The CDR3 is made up of 14 amino acids. V was clipped by 6 bases and J by 1 base; unmatched bases: 4. The CDR3 spells CASRLGQGTDTQYF. CDR3 nucleotides: TGTGCCAGCAGACTTGGACAGGGCACAGATACGCAGTATTTT.

V and J are TRBV6-5 and TRBJ1-2, with D perhaps matching TRBD1 (6 bases). Germline V gene lookup returns CDR1 MNHEY and CDR2 SVGAGI. V gave up 7 bases and J gave up 4 bases, with 19 bases separating them. The CDR3 is made up of 15 amino acids. The CDR3 nucleotides are TGTGCCAGCAATCCTACGAGACAGGCGGGCTATGGCTACACCTTC. Amino acid sequence: CASNPTRQAGYGYTF.

The genes are TRBV19 and TRBJ2-1; the D gene is possibly TRBD2 (5 bases). V gave up 5 bases and J gave up 3 bases, with 20 bases separating them. Per germline, CDR1 LNHDA and CDR2 SQIVND (reference sequence). The length of the CDR3 is 17 residues. The CDR3 sequence: CASSPQAGRGIYNEQFF. The CDR3 coding sequence is TGTGCCAGTAGTCCCCAGGCGGGCCGGGGAATCTACAATGAGCAGTTCTTC.

The chain employs TRBV28 and TRBJ2-1, with D perhaps matching TRBD2 (5 bases). Per germline, CDR1 MDHEN and CDR2 SYDVKM. V lost 2 bases and J 0 bases, leaving 8 bases between the germline ends. The length of the CDR3 is 15 residues. CDR3 sequence: CASSLRGNSYNEQFF. The CDR3 DNA follows: TGTGCCAGCAGTTTACGGGGAAACTCCTACAATGAGCAGTTCTTC.

The gene calls are TRBV28 and TRBJ1-5; 9 bases agree with TRBD1. Germline CDR1 reads MDHEN; CDR2 reads SYDVKM. J lost 5 bases, V lost 4 bases, and 9 bases had no gene match. This CDR3 is 16 amino acids long. The CDR3 loop reads CASSSRQGVIYQPQHF. The CDR3 DNA reads as TGTGCCAGCAGTTCAAGACAGGGGGTCATCTATCAGCCCCAGCATTTT.

The chain couples TRBV6-5 to TRBJ1-2; unclear D gene. The V gene's germline CDR1 is MNHEY and CDR2 SVGAGI. The CDR3 consists of 15 residues. The germline V and J ends were trimmed by 0 bases and 4 bases, with 12 bases remaining between them. The CDR3: CASSYSVGGSYGYTF. CDR3 coding DNA: TGTGCCAGCAGTTACTCGGTTGGCGGAAGCTATGGCTACACCTTC.

In DNA, the CDR3 is TGTGCCATCACAGGGGCAGCTTCCACTGAAGCTTTCTTT. Translated, it gives CAITGAASTEAFF. The rearrangement joins TRBV10-3 to TRBJ1-1; a possible D gene is TRBD1 (6 bases). The CDR3 length is 13 residues. V lost 7 bases and J lost 4, with 13 bases in between. CDR1 and CDR2 (germline): ENHRY, SYGVKD.